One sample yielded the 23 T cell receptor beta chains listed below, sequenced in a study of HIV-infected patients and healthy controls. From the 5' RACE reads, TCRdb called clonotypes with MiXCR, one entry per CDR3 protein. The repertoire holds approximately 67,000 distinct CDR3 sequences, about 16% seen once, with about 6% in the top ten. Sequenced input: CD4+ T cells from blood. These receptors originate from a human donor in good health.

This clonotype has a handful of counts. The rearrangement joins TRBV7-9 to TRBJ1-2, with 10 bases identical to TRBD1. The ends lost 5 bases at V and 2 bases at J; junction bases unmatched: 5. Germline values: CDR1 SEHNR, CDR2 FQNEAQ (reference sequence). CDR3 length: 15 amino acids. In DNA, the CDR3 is TGTGCCAGCAGCGGGGGACAGGGGACCAACTATGGCTACACCTTC. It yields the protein CASSGGQGTNYGYTF.

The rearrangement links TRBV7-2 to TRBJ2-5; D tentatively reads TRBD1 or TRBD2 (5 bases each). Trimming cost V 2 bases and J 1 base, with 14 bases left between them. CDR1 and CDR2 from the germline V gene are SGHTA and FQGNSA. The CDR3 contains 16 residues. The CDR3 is CASSLSGWGIQETQYF. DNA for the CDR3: TGTGCCAGCAGCTTATCTGGATGGGGGATCCAAGAGACCCAGTACTTC. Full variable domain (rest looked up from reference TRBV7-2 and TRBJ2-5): GAGVSQSPSNKVTEKGKDVELRCDPISGHTALYWYRQSLGQGLEFLIYFQGNSAPDKSGLPSDRFSAERTGGSVSTLTIQRTQQEDSAVYLCASSLSGWGIQETQYFGPGTRLLVL.

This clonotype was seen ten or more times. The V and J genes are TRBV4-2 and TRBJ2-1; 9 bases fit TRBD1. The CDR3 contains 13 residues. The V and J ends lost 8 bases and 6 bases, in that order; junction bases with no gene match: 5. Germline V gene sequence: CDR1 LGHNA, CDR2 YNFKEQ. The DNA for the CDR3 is TGTGCCAGCCTAGGGACAGGGCTCAATGAGCAGTTCTTC. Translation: CASLGTGLNEQFF.

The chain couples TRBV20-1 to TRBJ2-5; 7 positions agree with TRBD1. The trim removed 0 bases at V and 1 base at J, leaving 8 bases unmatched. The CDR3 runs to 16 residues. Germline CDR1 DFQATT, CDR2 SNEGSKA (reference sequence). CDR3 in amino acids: CSARDLGTVFQETQYF. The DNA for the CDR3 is TGCAGTGCTAGAGATTTAGGGACAGTATTCCAAGAGACCCAGTACTTC.

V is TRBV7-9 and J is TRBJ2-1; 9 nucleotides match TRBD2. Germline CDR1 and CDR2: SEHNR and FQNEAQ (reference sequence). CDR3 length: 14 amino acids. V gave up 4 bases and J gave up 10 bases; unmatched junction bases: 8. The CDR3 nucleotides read TGTGCCAGCAGCTCAGGACTAGCGACCGGCGAGCAGTTCTTC. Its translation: CASSSGLATGEQFF.

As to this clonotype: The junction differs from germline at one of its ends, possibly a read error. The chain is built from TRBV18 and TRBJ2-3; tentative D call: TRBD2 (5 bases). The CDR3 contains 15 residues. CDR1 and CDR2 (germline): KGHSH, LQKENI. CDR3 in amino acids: CASSPPLRATDTQYF. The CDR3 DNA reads TGTGCCAGCTCGCCACCGCTGAGGGCCACAGATACGCAGTATTTT. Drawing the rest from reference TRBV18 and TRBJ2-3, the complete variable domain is NAGVMQNPRHLVRRRGQEARLRCSPMKGHSHVYWYRQLPEEGLKFMVYLQKENIIDESGMPKERFSAEFPKEGPSILRIQQVVRGDSAAYFCASSPPLRATDTQYFGPGTRLTVL.

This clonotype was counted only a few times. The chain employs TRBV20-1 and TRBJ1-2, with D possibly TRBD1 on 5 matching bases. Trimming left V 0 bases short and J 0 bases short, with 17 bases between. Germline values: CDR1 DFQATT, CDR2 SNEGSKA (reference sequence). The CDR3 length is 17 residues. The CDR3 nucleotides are TGCAGTGCTAGAGACCCCGCAGGGAGGAGATCTAACTATGGCTACACCTTC. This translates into CSARDPAGRRSNYGYTF.

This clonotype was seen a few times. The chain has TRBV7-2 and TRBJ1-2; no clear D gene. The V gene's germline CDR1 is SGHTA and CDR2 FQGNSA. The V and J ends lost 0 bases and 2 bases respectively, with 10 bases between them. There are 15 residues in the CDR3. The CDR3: CASSLAGSQNYGYTF. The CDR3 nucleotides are TGTGCCAGCAGCTTAGCGGGCAGTCAAAACTATGGCTACACCTTC. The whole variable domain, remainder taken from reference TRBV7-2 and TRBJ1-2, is GAGVSQSPSNKVTEKGKDVELRCDPISGHTALYWYRQSLGQGLEFLIYFQGNSAPDKSGLPSDRFSAERTGGSVSTLTIQRTQQEDSAVYLCASSLAGSQNYGYTFGSGTRLTVV.

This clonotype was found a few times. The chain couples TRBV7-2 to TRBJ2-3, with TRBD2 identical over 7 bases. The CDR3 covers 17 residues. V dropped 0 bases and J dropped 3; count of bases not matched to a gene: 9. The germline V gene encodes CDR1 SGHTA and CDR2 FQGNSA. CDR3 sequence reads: CASSLAGLGLKTDTQYF. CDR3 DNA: TGTGCCAGCAGCTTAGCGGGTCTGGGACTAAAGACAGATACGCAGTATTTT.

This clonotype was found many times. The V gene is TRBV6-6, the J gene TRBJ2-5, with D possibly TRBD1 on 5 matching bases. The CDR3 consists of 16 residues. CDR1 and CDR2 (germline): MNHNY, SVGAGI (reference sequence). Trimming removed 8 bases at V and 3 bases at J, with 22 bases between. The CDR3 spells CASSPRVGVGEETQYF. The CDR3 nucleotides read TGTGCCAGCTCCCCAAGGGTAGGGGTTGGGGAAGAGACCCAGTACTTC.

The CDR3 DNA sequence: TGCAGTGCTAGAGTCGAGGGGGGCGGGGCCAGCTACGAGCAGTACTTC. Its protein is CSARVEGGGASYEQYF. This sequence joins TRBV20-1 and TRBJ2-7, with D perhaps being TRBD1 or TRBD2 (6 bases each). The V gene lost 1 base and the J gene lost 3 bases, with 19 bases spanning the gap. The germline V gene encodes CDR1 DFQATT and CDR2 SNEGSKA (reference sequence). CDR3 length: 16 residues.

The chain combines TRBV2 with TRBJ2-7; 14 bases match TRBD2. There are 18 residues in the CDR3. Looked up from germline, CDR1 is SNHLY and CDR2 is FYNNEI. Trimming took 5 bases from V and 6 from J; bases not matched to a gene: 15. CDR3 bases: TGTGCCAGCAGTCGTCGGACTAGCGGGAGGTATTCGGCTGGCGAGCAGTACTTC. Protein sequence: CASSRRTSGRYSAGEQYF.

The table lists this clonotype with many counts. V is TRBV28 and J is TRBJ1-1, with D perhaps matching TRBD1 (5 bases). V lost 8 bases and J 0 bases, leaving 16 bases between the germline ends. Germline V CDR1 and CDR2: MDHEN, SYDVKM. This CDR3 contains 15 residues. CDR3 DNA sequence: TGTGCCAGCCCCCCCTCTCGGGGGATGAACACTGAAGCTTTCTTT. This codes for CASPPSRGMNTEAFF.

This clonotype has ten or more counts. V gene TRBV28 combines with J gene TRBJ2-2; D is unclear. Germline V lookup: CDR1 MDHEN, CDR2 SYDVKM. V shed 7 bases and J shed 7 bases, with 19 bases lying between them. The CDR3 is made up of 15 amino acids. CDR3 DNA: TGTGCCAGCACCCTCCGGGCCAGGCTAGTCGGGGAGCTGTTTTTT. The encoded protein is CASTLRARLVGELFF.

The CDR3 loop is CASSSRRLGEKLFF. The CDR3 bases are TGTGCCAGCAGTTCTCGGCGCTTAGGGGAAAAACTGTTTTTT. The rearrangement links TRBV25-1 to TRBJ1-4; D gene ambiguous. The germline CDR1 and CDR2 sequences are MGHDK and SYGVNS. CDR3 length equals 14 residues. V was cut by 5 bases and J by 8 bases, with 15 bases left in between.

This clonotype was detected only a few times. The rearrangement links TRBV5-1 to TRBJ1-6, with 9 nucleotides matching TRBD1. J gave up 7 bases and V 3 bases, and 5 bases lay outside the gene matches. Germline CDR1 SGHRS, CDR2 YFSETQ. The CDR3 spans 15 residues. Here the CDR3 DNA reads TGCGCCAGCAGCTCGGGACAGGGACCGAATTCACCCCTCCACTTT. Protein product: CASSSGQGPNSPLHF.

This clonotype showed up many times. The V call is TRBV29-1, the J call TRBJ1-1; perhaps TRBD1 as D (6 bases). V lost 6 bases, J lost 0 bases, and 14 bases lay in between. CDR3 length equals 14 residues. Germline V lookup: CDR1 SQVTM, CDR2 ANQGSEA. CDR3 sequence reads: CSVRSGHLNTEAFF. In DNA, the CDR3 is TGCAGCGTGCGATCGGGACACTTGAACACTGAAGCTTTCTTT.

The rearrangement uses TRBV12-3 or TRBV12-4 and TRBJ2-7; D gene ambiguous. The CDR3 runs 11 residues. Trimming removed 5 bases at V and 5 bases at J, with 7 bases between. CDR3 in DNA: TGTGCCAGCAGTCCAGTGCACGAGCAGTACTTC. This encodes CASSPVHEQYF.

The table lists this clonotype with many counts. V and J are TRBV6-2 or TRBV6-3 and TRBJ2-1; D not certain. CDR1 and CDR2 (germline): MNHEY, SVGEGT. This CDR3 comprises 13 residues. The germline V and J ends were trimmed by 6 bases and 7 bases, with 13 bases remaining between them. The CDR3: CASRLPSRNEQFF. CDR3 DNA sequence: TGTGCCAGCAGACTCCCCTCGCGAAATGAGCAGTTCTTC.

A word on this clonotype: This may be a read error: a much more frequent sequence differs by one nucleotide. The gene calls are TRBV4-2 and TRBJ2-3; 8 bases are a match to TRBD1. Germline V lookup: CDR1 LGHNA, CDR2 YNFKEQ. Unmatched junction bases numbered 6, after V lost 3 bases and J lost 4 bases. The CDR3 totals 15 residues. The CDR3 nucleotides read TGTGCCAGCAGCCACGGACAGGGACTCGCAGATACGCAGTATTTT. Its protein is CASSHGQGLADTQYF.

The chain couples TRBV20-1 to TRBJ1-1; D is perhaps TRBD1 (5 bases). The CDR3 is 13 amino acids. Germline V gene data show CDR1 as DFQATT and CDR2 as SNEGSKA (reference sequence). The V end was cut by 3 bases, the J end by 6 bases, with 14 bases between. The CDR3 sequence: CSASEGIGSEAFF. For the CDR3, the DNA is TGCAGTGCTAGTGAGGGGATCGGGTCTGAAGCTTTCTTT.

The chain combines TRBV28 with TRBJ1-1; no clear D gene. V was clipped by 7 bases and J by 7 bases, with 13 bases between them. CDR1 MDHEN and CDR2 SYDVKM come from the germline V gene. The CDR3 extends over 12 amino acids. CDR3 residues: CASTLTPGEAFF. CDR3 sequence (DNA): TGTGCCAGCACCCTGACCCCAGGTGAAGCTTTCTTT.

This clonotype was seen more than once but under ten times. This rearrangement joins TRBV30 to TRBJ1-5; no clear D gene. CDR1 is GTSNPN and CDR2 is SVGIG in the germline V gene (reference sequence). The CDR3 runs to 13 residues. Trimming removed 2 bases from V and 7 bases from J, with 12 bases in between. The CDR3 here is CAWSKSGGQPQHF. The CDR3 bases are TGTGCCTGGAGTAAATCGGGCGGACAGCCCCAGCATTTT.